The 17 T cell receptor beta chains given below trace back to one sample, sequenced in a study. TCRdb redid the calling of the reads with MiXCR, one entry per CDR3 protein. The sample shows fewer than 5,500 distinct CDR3 sequences, 9.5% of them seen only once. Sequencing input: CD4+ T cells from peripheral blood. The receptors derive from a human donor with rheumatoid arthritis.

By its share, this clonotype is medium-sized. The V and J genes are TRBV29-1 and TRBJ2-7; TRBD1 matches 10 bases. Germline CDR1 SQVTM, CDR2 ANQGSEA. V lost 2 bases to trimming and J lost 5 bases; unmatched junction nucleotides: 6. The CDR3 covers 14 residues. The CDR3 here is CSVESWDRGDEQYF. The CDR3 DNA is TGCAGCGTTGAATCCTGGGACAGGGGAGACGAGCAGTACTTC.

By share, this clonotype counts as medium-sized. V usage is TRBV7-9 and J usage is TRBJ2-5, with D possibly being TRBD1 (5 bases). CDR1 and CDR2 from the germline V gene are SEHNR and FQNEAQ (reference sequence). With 7 bases removed from V and 0 bases from J, the gap between germline ends came to 6 bases. This CDR3 region has 12 residues. CDR3 region: CASKGDQETQYF. For the CDR3, the DNA is TGTGCCAGCAAAGGGGACCAAGAGACCCAGTACTTC.

This clonotype is judged medium-sized. CDR3 protein: CASSTGQGRGETQYF. Here the CDR3 DNA reads TGTGCCAGCAGCACAGGACAGGGGAGAGGAGAGACCCAGTACTTC. This chain connects TRBV9 to TRBJ2-5; 9 positions match TRBD1. With V trimmed by 4 bases and J by 4 bases, 8 bases remained unmatched. The V gene's germline CDR1 is SGDLS and CDR2 YYNGEE. This CDR3 comprises 15 residues.

By share, this clonotype ranks as medium-sized. This chain joins TRBV11-2 and TRBJ2-7, with a tentative D call TRBD2 (5 bases). The CDR3 is 14 residues long. In germline, CDR1 is SGHAT, CDR2 FQNNGV. Deletions cut 1 base from V and 4 bases from J, with 11 bases between. Written as DNA, the CDR3 is TGTGCCAGCAGCTTAGGTACGGGATTATACGAGCAGTACTTC. Its translation: CASSLGTGLYEQYF.

This clonotype counts as medium-sized (0.01 to 0.1%). This sequence joins TRBV7-3 and TRBJ2-3; D not resolved. CDR3 length equals 16 residues. CDR1 and CDR2 from the germline V gene are SGHTA and FQGTGA. Trimming took off 0 bases at V and 0 bases at J, with 10 bases between the two ends. As DNA, the CDR3 is TGTGCCAGCAGCTTAACGCTAGAACCTAGCACAGATACGCAGTATTTT. It specifies CASSLTLEPSTDTQYF.

This chain uses TRBV27 with TRBJ2-1, with 10 bases matching TRBD1. CDR3 length: 18 residues. Germline assignment: CDR1 MNHEY and CDR2 SMNVEV (reference sequence). Unmatched junction bases numbered 9, after V lost 4 bases and J lost 0 bases. Here the CDR3 reads CASSSGTGAPFSYNEQFF. DNA for the CDR3: TGTGCCAGCAGTTCCGGGACAGGGGCACCCTTCTCCTACAATGAGCAGTTCTTC.

This clonotype is judged medium-sized. The rearrangement links TRBV20-1 to TRBJ1-2, with D tentatively TRBD1 (6 bases). Germline CDR1 reads DFQATT; CDR2 reads SNEGSKA (reference sequence). This CDR3 has 15 amino acids. Deletions cut 5 bases from V and 0 bases from J, with 16 bases between. The CDR3, as DNA: TGCAGTGCTCGGGGACACGGGGAAGCTAACTATGGCTACACCTTC. This sequence encodes CSARGHGEANYGYTF.

This clonotype is judged medium-sized. The rearrangement links TRBV6-2 or TRBV6-3 to TRBJ1-5; unclear D gene. This CDR3 is built from 15 residues. Trimming shortened V by 4 bases and J by 3 bases, and 13 bases separated the two germline ends. Germline CDR1 MNHEY, CDR2 SVGEGT. CDR3 in DNA: TGTGCCAGCAGTTCTTTGGGGTATGACAATCAGCCCCAGCATTTT. Protein: CASSSLGYDNQPQHF.

This clonotype has more than one count but fewer than ten. The chain combines TRBV2 with TRBJ1-4; no reliable D call. The CDR3 consists of 13 residues. Germline lookup yields CDR1 SNHLY and CDR2 FYNNEI. Trimming removed 4 bases from V and 10 bases from J, with 13 bases in between. CDR3 DNA sequence: TGTGCCAGCAGTGTCGACTCCGGTGGAAAACTGTTTTTT. It codes for CASSVDSGGKLFF.

This clonotype ranks as medium-sized. The DNA of the CDR3 is TGTGCCAGCAGTCAGGAGCCGGGATTTGAAGCTTTCTTT. Translating it yields CASSQEPGFEAFF. The V call is TRBV5-4, the J call TRBJ1-1; D is unresolved. Germline CDR1 is SGHNT and CDR2 is YYREEE (reference sequence). The CDR3 runs 13 residues. V lost 5 bases, J lost 7 bases, and 15 bases lay in between. The entire variable domain, with the rest obtained from reference TRBV5-4 and TRBJ1-1, is as follows: ETGVTQSPTHLIKTRGQQVTLRCSSQSGHNTVSWYQQALGQGPQFIFQYYREEENGRGNFPPRFSGLQFPNYSSELNVNALELDDSALYLCASSQEPGFEAFFGQGTRLTVV.

This clonotype is deemed medium-sized (0.01 to 0.1%). This sequence joins TRBV2 and TRBJ1-5; D may be TRBD1 (5 bases). V was pared by 4 bases and J by 9 bases, with 16 bases between. The CDR3 runs to 14 residues. Germline loops: CDR1 SNHLY, CDR2 FYNNEI. CDR3 protein: CASSVRGVLSPQHF. The DNA for the CDR3 is TGTGCCAGCAGTGTCAGAGGGGTATTATCGCCCCAGCATTTT.

Relative to its sample, this clonotype is medium-sized. The chain carries TRBV27 and TRBJ2-7; D remains ambiguous. Deletions cut 5 bases from V and 0 bases from J, with 8 bases between. CDR3 length: 13 amino acids. Germline CDR1 and CDR2: MNHEY and SMNVEV (reference sequence). This CDR3 reads CASSTYVSYEQYF. DNA for the CDR3: TGTGCCAGCAGTACCTACGTCTCCTACGAGCAGTACTTC.

By share, this clonotype ranks as medium-sized (0.01 to 0.1%). This chain uses TRBV7-8 with TRBJ2-1; D not resolved. The CDR3 loop spans 16 amino acids. The germline gives CDR1 SGHVS, CDR2 FQNEAQ. The V gene lost 5 bases and the J gene lost 0 bases, with 14 bases spanning the gap. CDR3 in amino acids: CASSPASKSSYNEQFF. CDR3 sequence (DNA): TGTGCCAGCAGCCCTGCGTCCAAAAGCTCCTACAATGAGCAGTTCTTC.

J is TRBJ1-6 and V is TRBV6-6; 8 bases map to TRBD1. The CDR3 is made up of 14 amino acids. Germline V gene lookup returns CDR1 MNHNY and CDR2 SVGAGI (reference sequence). V was pared by 2 bases and J by 8 bases, with 2 bases of the junction left unmatched. CDR3 in DNA: TGTGCCAGCAGTTACGCAGGGGGCGATTCACCCCTCCACTTT. Translating it yields CASSYAGGDSPLHF.

This clonotype appeared many times. The chain has TRBV27 and TRBJ2-3, with TRBD2 identical over 7 bases. V lost 5 bases to trimming and J lost 2 bases; unmatched junction nucleotides: 4. This CDR3 has 14 residues. Germline values: CDR1 MNHEY, CDR2 SMNVEV (reference sequence). The CDR3 protein is CASSQGLFTDTQYF. In nucleotides, the CDR3 is TGTGCCAGCAGTCAGGGACTATTCACAGATACGCAGTATTTT.

V is TRBV7-9 and J is TRBJ2-1; D perhaps matches TRBD2 (5 bases). V was trimmed by 0 bases and J by 3 bases, leaving 9 bases between them. The CDR3 has 15 residues. CDR1 is SEHNR and CDR2 is FQNEAQ in the germline V gene (reference sequence). The chain's CDR3 is CASSLAGVVYNEQFF. The CDR3 region has the DNA TGTGCCAGCAGCTTAGCCGGGGTGGTCTACAATGAGCAGTTCTTC.

This clonotype appeared a single time. A much bigger clone sits one base away, suggesting this may be a read error. This chain links TRBV7-3 with TRBJ1-2; unclear D gene. The CDR3 is made up of 12 amino acids. Trimming cost V 5 bases and J 8 bases, with 12 bases left between them. Germline V CDR1 and CDR2: SGHTA, FQGTGA. CDR3 residues: CASSDVTSGYTF. The CDR3 DNA sequence: TGTGCCAGCAGCGACGTGACAAGCGGCTACACCTTC.